Shown below are 9 T cell receptor beta chains from a single sample sequenced in a study of T-cell reconstitution after alpha-beta-depleted transplantation in children. The authors prepared the TCRbeta library with unique molecular identifiers. A single record per CDR3 protein comes from TCRdb applying MiXCR to the PCR reads. Here the sample spans hundreds of thousands of distinct CDR3 sequences, about 12% being singletons. Sequencing used PBMCs, obtained before TCRalphabeta/CD19-depleted stem cell transplant. The receptor source for this set is a girl aged 2-10 years with congenital amegakaryocytic thrombocytopenia, due to receive a stem cell transplant.

This clonotype has at least ten counts. V is TRBV20-1 and J is TRBJ2-3, with 8 bases that match TRBD1. V was pared by 0 bases and J by 3 bases, with 5 bases of the junction left unmatched. Germline V gene data show CDR1 as DFQATT and CDR2 as SNEGSKA (reference sequence). CDR3 length: 15 residues. The CDR3 loop reads CSAREFWTGTDTQYF. The DNA of the CDR3 is TGCAGTGCTAGAGAGTTCTGGACAGGGACAGATACGCAGTATTTT.

The chain carries TRBV27 and TRBJ2-6, with D unresolved. From germline, CDR1 is MNHEY and CDR2 SMNVEV (reference sequence). The V gene lost 2 bases and the J gene lost 2 bases, with 7 bases spanning the gap. This CDR3 is built from 15 residues. The CDR3 DNA follows: TGTGCCAGCAGTTTACTGGGTCCTGGGGCCAACGTCCTGACTTTC. Protein: CASSLLGPGANVLTF. Full variable domain (missing parts from reference TRBV27 and TRBJ2-6): EAQVTQNPRYLITVTGKKLTVTCSQNMNHEYMSWYRQDPGLGLRQIYYSMNVEVTDKGDVPEGYKVSRKEKRNFPLILESPSPNQTSLYFCASSLLGPGANVLTFGAGSRLTVL.

This clonotype was observed many times. The chain links TRBV5-1 to TRBJ2-2; no clear D. The CDR3 loop spans 15 amino acids. The V end lost 1 base, the J end lost 0 bases, and 7 bases lay between the germline ends. Germline V lookup: CDR1 SGHRS, CDR2 YFSETQ. CDR3 amino acids: CASSLYSPNTGELFF. For the CDR3, the DNA is TGCGCCAGCAGCTTGTATTCGCCGAACACCGGGGAGCTGTTTTTT. The full variable domain, with the rest looked up from reference TRBV5-1 and TRBJ2-2, is KAGVTQTPRYLIKTRGQQVTLSCSPISGHRSVSWYQQTPGQGLQFLFEYFSETQRNKGNFPGRFSGRQFSNSRSEMNVSTLELGDSALYLCASSLYSPNTGELFFGEGSRLTVL.

This clonotype was seen more than once but under ten times. The chain employs TRBV12-3 or TRBV12-4 and TRBJ2-1; TRBD2 agrees at 7 bases. The V segment lost 8 bases and the J segment 7 bases; nucleotides outside the gene matches: 11. The CDR3 length is 14 residues. Here the CDR3 reads CASSTSSGQNEQFF. CDR3 sequence (DNA): TGTGCCAGCTCTACGAGTAGCGGGCAAAATGAGCAGTTCTTC.

This clonotype was counted a few times. The rearrangement links TRBV5-1 to TRBJ2-3, with D maybe TRBD1 (5 bases). Germline V lookup: CDR1 SGHRS, CDR2 YFSETQ. The CDR3 is 13 residues long. V gave up 4 bases and J gave up 10 bases, with 16 bases separating them. CDR3 protein: CASSIEVGRAQYF. CDR3 coding DNA: TGCGCCAGCAGCATAGAGGTGGGGCGTGCGCAGTATTTT.

The chain is built from TRBV20-1 and TRBJ2-5; TRBD2 matches at 9 bases. Germline assignment: CDR1 DFQATT and CDR2 SNEGSKA (reference sequence). This CDR3 is 14 amino acids long. The J segment lost 1 base and the V segment lost 6 bases, leaving 6 bases of the junction unmatched. DNA of the CDR3: TGCAGTGCCCGGAGACTAGCGGTCCAAGAGACCCAGTACTTC. Its translation is CSARRLAVQETQYF.

A remark on this clonotype: A read error is possible here, since a much larger clone lies one base away. Here the CDR3 omits its conserved ending phenylalanine or tryptophan, so a read error is the likely source. This CDR3 is CASSFNRVAGYGYTL. The CDR3 coding sequence is TGTGCCAGCAGCTTTAACAGGGTGGCAGGCTATGGCTACACCCTC. The chain couples TRBV5-8 to TRBJ1-2, with D possibly being TRBD1 (6 bases). CDR3 size: 15 residues. V gave up 2 bases and J gave up 4 bases, with 15 bases separating them. CDR1 is SGHTS, CDR2 YDEGEE, per germline.

This clonotype was observed many times. The chain is built from TRBV5-1 and TRBJ2-5, with a tentative D call TRBD1 (6 bases). This CDR3 is 14 amino acids long. Germline CDR1 is SGHRS and CDR2 is YFSETQ. V was trimmed by 4 bases and J by 4 bases, leaving 14 bases between them. The CDR3 region has the DNA TGCGCCAGCAGCCCGGGACAAATAGGAGAGACCCAGTACTTC. It specifies CASSPGQIGETQYF.

This clonotype appeared many times. The chain combines TRBV11-2 with TRBJ2-2; the D is unclear. Deletions cut 5 bases from V and 1 base from J, with 11 bases between. This CDR3 has 15 amino acids. CDR1 and CDR2 from the germline V gene are SGHAT and FQNNGV. The CDR3 coding sequence is TGTGCCAGCAGCCCACAACCTAGGAACACCGGGGAGCTGTTTTTT. Translated, it gives CASSPQPRNTGELFF.